The next 29 T cell receptor beta chains were all read from a single sample in a study of cytomegalovirus exposure and HLA in healthy donors (dated by TCRdb to between 2016 and 2019). The method behind the library was the immunoSEQ multiplex PCR assay. The multiplex PCR relied on a mix of 60 forward primers for TCR Vbeta segments and 13 reverse primers for TCR Jbeta segments. This immuneACCESS table, as held by TCRdb, lists in-frame sequences with V and J called but not all clones. Of the missing ones, under half trace to an unresolved V gene in checked studies; the others have no known cause. Recorded for this sample are some 95,000 clones; 80% of them occurred a single time. The ten largest clones add up to approximately 7.9% of the sample. The sample consisted of PBMCs. These receptors were obtained from a man aged 30 to 45 in good health and CMV-seronegative.

The CDR3 bases are TGTGCCAGCAGCGTAGCGGGGGGGACAGCAGGAGATACGCAGTATTTT. Protein: CASSVAGGTAGDTQYF. The genes are TRBV9 and TRBJ2-3; a possible D gene is TRBD2 (8 bases). Germline CDR1 is SGDLS and CDR2 is YYNGEE. The ends were cut back, 0 bases at V and 5 bases at J, with 16 bases in the middle. This CDR3 has 16 amino acids.

The gene calls are TRBV4-3 and TRBJ2-3; TRBD2 agrees at 9 bases. V was clipped by 0 bases and J by 0 bases; unmatched bases: 7. Germline-derived CDR1 and CDR2 are LGHNA and YSLEER. CDR3 length: 18 amino acids. This CDR3 reads CASSQDPTSGTSTDTQYF. Here the CDR3 DNA reads TGCGCCAGCAGCCAAGATCCGACTAGCGGAACTAGCACAGATACGCAGTATTTT.

This chain connects TRBV10-1 to TRBJ1-1; no firm D call. Between the trimmed V and J ends, which lost 6 bases and 3 bases, there was a span of 20 bases. Per germline, CDR1 WNHNN and CDR2 SYGVQD (reference sequence). The CDR3 is 16 residues long. For the CDR3, the DNA is TGCGCCAGCAGAGCGGGCGCGGAGGTGAAGGACACTGAAGCTTTCTTT. Translating gives CASRAGAEVKDTEAFF.

The chain carries TRBV5-5 and TRBJ1-5; D is unclear. V lost 4 bases and J lost 5, with 10 bases in between. The CDR3 is made up of 13 amino acids. From germline, CDR1 is SGHKS and CDR2 YYEKEE (reference sequence). CDR3 residues: CASSQATYQPQHF. DNA of the CDR3: TGTGCCAGCAGCCAGGCGACCTATCAGCCCCAGCATTTT.

This clone was observed a few times. The chain is built from TRBV6-4 and TRBJ2-1; 12 nucleotides line up with TRBD2. The V gene end was trimmed by 5 bases and the J gene end by 5 bases; junction bases not matched to a gene: 4. Germline CDR1 reads MRHNA; CDR2 reads SNTAGT. The CDR3 contains 15 residues. This CDR3 reads CASSSSGGADNEQFF. The CDR3 bases are TGTGCCAGCAGTTCTAGCGGGGGGGCGGACAATGAGCAGTTCTTC.

The V and J genes are TRBV6-1 and TRBJ2-1; 10 bases match TRBD2. The germline CDR1 and CDR2 sequences are MNHNS and SASEGT. The CDR3 length is 13 residues. V dropped 4 bases and J dropped 7; count of bases not matched to a gene: 1. Here the CDR3 reads CASSAGLANEQFF. CDR3 sequence (DNA): TGTGCCAGCAGTGCGGGACTAGCGAATGAGCAGTTCTTC.

The V and J genes are TRBV19 and TRBJ2-3, with 14 bases that match TRBD2. CDR3 size: 17 residues. Unmatched junction bases numbered 15, after V lost 5 bases and J lost 11 bases. Germline V gene sequence: CDR1 LNHDA, CDR2 SQIVND (reference sequence). The CDR3 region is CASSAPWTSGGNLRQYF. CDR3 in DNA: TGTGCCAGTAGTGCGCCCTGGACTAGCGGGGGGAACCTACGGCAGTATTTT. Full variable domain (outside the CDR3, taken from reference TRBV19 and TRBJ2-3): DGGITQSPKYLFRKEGQNVTLSCEQNLNHDAMYWYRQDPGQGLRLIYYSQIVNDFQKGDIAEGYSVSREKKESFPLTVTSAQKNPTAFYLCASSAPWTSGGNLRQYFGPGTRLTVL.

This chain uses TRBV14 with TRBJ2-1; D gene ambiguous. Germline-derived CDR1 and CDR2 are SGHDN and FVKESK. There are 15 residues in the CDR3. V was trimmed by 4 bases and J by 0 bases, leaving 10 bases between them. The CDR3 region is CASSPQVSSYNEQFF. As DNA, the CDR3 is TGTGCCAGCAGCCCCCAGGTGAGCTCCTACAATGAGCAGTTCTTC.

The rearrangement uses TRBV5-1 and TRBJ2-5, with TRBD1 matching over 8 bases. Germline V CDR1 and CDR2: SGHRS, YFSETQ. Germline trimming cut 0 bases from V and 3 bases from J; bases unmatched to any gene: 4. There are 15 residues in the CDR3. In nucleotides, the CDR3 is TGCGCCAGCAGCTTGGCCGGGACAGGAGAAGAGACCCAGTACTTC. Its translation: CASSLAGTGEETQYF.

This sequence joins TRBV18 and TRBJ1-1; D gene unclear. Per the germline V gene, CDR1 is KGHSH and CDR2 is LQKENI. Trimming pared 2 bases from V and 1 base from J, leaving 11 bases between. This CDR3 has 15 residues. CDR3 in DNA: TGTGCCAGCTCACCAGCTCAGGCGAAGAACACTGAAGCTTTCTTT. It encodes CASSPAQAKNTEAFF.

This chain uses TRBV28 with TRBJ1-1, with TRBD1 matching 9 bases. CDR1 is MDHEN and CDR2 is SYDVKM in the germline V gene. The junction had 14 bases not matched to a gene; V was cut back by 5 bases and J by 4 bases. The CDR3 extends over 17 amino acids. CDR3: CASSRTGTGRFSTEAFF. The CDR3 nucleotides are TGTGCCAGCAGTAGGACCGGGACAGGGAGATTCAGCACTGAAGCTTTCTTT.

The chain uses TRBV27 and TRBJ1-1; TRBD1 agrees at 10 bases. The CDR3 totals 14 residues. Germline CDR1 is MNHEY and CDR2 is SMNVEV (reference sequence). The J segment lost 7 bases and the V segment lost 0 bases, leaving 2 bases of the junction unmatched. DNA for the CDR3: TGTGCCAGCAGTTTATCGACAGGGGGCGTTGAAGCTTTCTTT. Translation: CASSLSTGGVEAFF.

The rearrangement joins TRBV10-3 to TRBJ1-1; 8 bases fit TRBD1. The CDR3 extends over 13 amino acids. The trim removed 6 bases at V and 1 base at J, leaving 1 base unmatched. Germline V gene lookup returns CDR1 ENHRY and CDR2 SYGVKD. The CDR3 spells CAIRDRANTEAFF. The DNA for the CDR3 is TGTGCCATCAGGGACAGGGCGAACACTGAAGCTTTCTTT.

The rearrangement uses TRBV15 and TRBJ1-1; D unclear. The CDR3 has 14 amino acids. The V end lost 0 bases, the J end lost 5 bases, and 10 bases lay between the germline ends. The germline CDR1 and CDR2 sequences are LNHNV and YYDKDF (reference sequence). In DNA form, the CDR3 reads TGTGCCACCAGCAGAGATAGGCGGATGACTGAAGCTTTCTTT. This sequence encodes CATSRDRRMTEAFF.

The rearrangement uses TRBV30 and TRBJ1-2, with 8 nucleotides matching TRBD1. This CDR3 has 13 residues. V was clipped by 3 bases and J by 8 bases; unmatched bases: 8. CDR1 is GTSNPN and CDR2 is SVGIG in the germline V gene (reference sequence). The CDR3 spells CAWRTGQVYGYTF. As DNA, the CDR3 is TGTGCCTGGAGGACGGGACAGGTCTACGGCTACACCTTC.

The CDR3 region has the DNA TGCGCCAGCAGTGAGTCCGGAGGCAGCAATCAGCCCCAGCATTTT. Encoded protein: CASSESGGSNQPQHF. The chain carries TRBV10-2 and TRBJ1-5; D ambiguous. Germline CDR1 and CDR2: WSHSY and SAAADI. With 0 bases removed from V and 1 base from J, the gap between germline ends came to 7 bases. There are 15 residues in the CDR3.

The CDR3, as DNA: TGTGCCATCAGTGGGACGGGACAGGGGAAGTATGGCTACACCTTC. Translated, it gives CAISGTGQGKYGYTF. This chain links TRBV10-3 with TRBJ1-2, with TRBD1 matching 10 bases. J was trimmed by 5 bases and V by 4 bases; bases with no gene match: 7. The germline V gene encodes CDR1 ENHRY and CDR2 SYGVKD. The CDR3 is 15 residues long.

The chain employs TRBV30 and TRBJ2-5; 10 bases map to TRBD2. Germline V gene data show CDR1 as GTSNPN and CDR2 as SVGIG (reference sequence). J gave up 5 bases and V 4 bases, and 10 bases lay outside the gene matches. This CDR3 has 15 residues. The CDR3 nucleotides read TGTGCCTGGACTAGCGGGAGTAGGTTGTCTGAGACCCAGTACTTC. Protein sequence: CAWTSGSRLSETQYF.

The chain links TRBV30 to TRBJ2-1, with 7 bases matching TRBD2. The trim removed 4 bases at V and 0 bases at J, leaving 6 bases unmatched. The CDR3 is 15 amino acids. The germline V gene encodes CDR1 GTSNPN and CDR2 SVGIG (reference sequence). The CDR3, as DNA: TGTGCCTGGAAGTGGGGGGGAAGCTCCTACAATGAGCAGTTCTTC. Translated, it gives CAWKWGGSSYNEQFF.

This clone turned up a few times. V gene TRBV18 combines with J gene TRBJ2-6, with 11 bases identical to TRBD1. Germline loops: CDR1 KGHSH, CDR2 LQKENI. The CDR3 consists of 17 residues. Trimming cost V 8 bases and J 1 base; bases outside gene matches: 7. The CDR3 bases are TGTGCCAGCCCCCAGGGACAGGGGGTTTCTGGGGCCAACGTCCTGACTTTC. Its protein product is CASPQGQGVSGANVLTF.

The CDR3 loop reads CASSVTGQGASNYGYTF. CDR3 coding DNA: TGTGCCAGCAGTGTAACGGGACAGGGGGCCTCTAACTATGGCTACACCTTC. This rearrangement joins TRBV28 to TRBJ1-2; 12 positions match TRBD1. The CDR3 is 17 residues long. Germline lookup yields CDR1 MDHEN and CDR2 SYDVKM. V gave up 5 bases and J gave up 0 bases; unmatched junction bases: 7.

This chain uses TRBV4-2 with TRBJ2-5, with 7 bases matching TRBD2. V was clipped by 0 bases and J by 6 bases; unmatched bases: 13. The CDR3 length is 17 residues. Germline loops: CDR1 LGHNA, CDR2 YNFKEQ. The CDR3 sequence: CASSQEGAGVGPKTQYF. In nucleotides, the CDR3 is TGTGCCAGCAGCCAAGAGGGTGCGGGGGTAGGACCGAAGACCCAGTACTTC.

This clone was detected a few times. The V gene is TRBV5-1, the J gene TRBJ2-3; no reliable D call. CDR1 is SGHRS, CDR2 YFSETQ, per germline. The V end lost 4 bases, the J end lost 2 bases, and 11 bases lay between the germline ends. The CDR3 extends over 14 amino acids. As DNA, the CDR3 is TGCGCCAGCAGCGCAGACTGGAACACAGATACGCAGTATTTT. This gives the protein CASSADWNTDTQYF. The whole variable domain, remainder taken from reference TRBV5-1 and TRBJ2-3, is KAGVTQTPRYLIKTRGQQVTLSCSPISGHRSVSWYQQTPGQGLQFLFEYFSETQRNKGNFPGRFSGRQFSNSRSEMNVSTLELGDSALYLCASSADWNTDTQYFGPGTRLTVL.

The chain carries TRBV6-1 and TRBJ2-7; tentative D call: TRBD2 (6 bases). The CDR3 runs 15 residues. Germline V CDR1 and CDR2: MNHNS, SASEGT. V was clipped by 3 bases and J by 7 bases, with 19 bases between them. For the CDR3, the DNA is TGTGCCAGCAGTGACGAAGGGACTGGCTCTCGTGAGCAGTACTTC. This sequence encodes CASSDEGTGSREQYF.

The chain has TRBV4-1 and TRBJ2-1; TRBD2 aligns across 12 bases. CDR1 is MGHRA, CDR2 YSYEKL, per germline. V lost 3 bases and J lost 5; bases outside the gene matches: 5. The CDR3 consists of 16 residues. The CDR3 sequence: CASSHPTSGRHNEQFF. The DNA of the CDR3 is TGCGCCAGCAGCCACCCCACTAGCGGGAGGCACAATGAGCAGTTCTTC.

This chain links TRBV18 with TRBJ2-3, with D tentatively TRBD2 (7 bases). Trimming shortened V by 8 bases and J by 1 base, and 16 bases separated the two germline ends. Germline lookup yields CDR1 KGHSH and CDR2 LQKENI. This CDR3 is built from 15 residues. CDR3 protein: CASASGGPGTDTQYF. The CDR3 region has the DNA TGTGCCAGCGCGTCCGGGGGGCCGGGCACAGATACGCAGTATTTT. Full variable domain (remainder filled in from reference TRBV18 and TRBJ2-3): NAGVMQNPRHLVRRRGQEARLRCSPMKGHSHVYWYRQLPEEGLKFMVYLQKENIIDESGMPKERFSAEFPKEGPSILRIQQVVRGDSAAYFCASASGGPGTDTQYFGPGTRLTVL.

This chain links TRBV5-6 with TRBJ2-7; the D gene is possibly TRBD2 (5 bases). CDR1 SGHDT and CDR2 YYEEEE come from the germline V gene. The V end lost 4 bases, the J end lost 6 bases, and 26 bases lay between the germline ends. CDR3 size: 17 residues. CDR3 coding DNA: TGTGCCAGCAGCCCCAATCTAGCTCGGGGTTTAGTAGCCGAGCAGTACTTC. Protein product: CASSPNLARGLVAEQYF. The full variable domain, rest sourced from reference TRBV5-6 and TRBJ2-7, is DAGVTQSPTHLIKTRGQQVTLRCSPKSGHDTVSWYQQALGQGPQFIFQYYEEEERQRGNFPDRFSGHQFPNYSSELNVNALLLGDSALYLCASSPNLARGLVAEQYFGPGTRLTVT.

J is TRBJ2-3 and V is TRBV11-3, with a possible D match to TRBD1 (6 bases). The CDR3 contains 13 residues. Germline CDR1 reads SGHNT; CDR2 reads YENEEA. V lost 5 bases, J lost 6 bases, and 12 bases lay in between. The CDR3 region is CASSRDTADTQYF. CDR3 nucleotide sequence: TGTGCCAGCAGCCGGGACACAGCGGATACGCAGTATTTT.

This chain joins TRBV7-9 and TRBJ2-1; TRBD2 matches at 8 bases. J lost 7 bases, V lost 2 bases, and 4 bases had no gene match. The CDR3 runs 14 residues. Germline CDR1 is SEHNR and CDR2 is FQNEAQ (reference sequence). The CDR3 protein is CASSLPSGSNEQFF. The CDR3 DNA reads TGTGCCAGCAGCTTACCTAGCGGGTCGAATGAGCAGTTCTTC.